Sequencing of this TCR beta chain was carried out in a study of OX40 agonist ivuxolimab in advanced cancers. Whole-study context: From roughly 20 to 79 years was the age range, with a mean of 60 years, and roughly 80% were male.

Whole-study results and caveats: Averaging showed that CD8+ T cells had more expanded clones than CD4+ did. Partial responders at 0.1-3.0 mg/kg showed near-lowest clonal expansion.

Trimming cost V 2 bases and J 2 bases; bases outside gene matches: 2. The CDR3 loop spans 15 amino acids. The V gene's germline CDR1 is MNHNY and CDR2 SVGAGI (reference sequence). This clone was recorded once. The antigen remains unidentified. Sequencing was performed with immunoSEQ multiplex PCR; in TCRdb, only in-frame clones are kept and a portion is missing. The table has about 75,000 clones, 86% seen once. This TCR was sampled from an adult with an advanced solid tumor such as melanoma, head and neck, liver or kidney cancer. The rearrangement joins TRBV6-6 to TRBJ2-3; 9 bases agree with TRBD2. Specimen: CD4+ or CD8+ T cells sorted from blood, collected in a trial of the OX40 agonist ivuxolimab. CDR3 loop: CASSYERGDTDTQYF. As DNA, the CDR3 is TGTGCCAGCAGTTACGAGCGGGGGGACACAGATACGCAGTATTTT.